The present TCR beta chain was sequenced within a study of T cell changes during pregnancy in multiple sclerosis. Clones were read by immunoSEQ multiplex PCR, and TCRdb kept only the in-frame ones, dropping some. The sample shows about 14,000 clones, approximately 87% of them seen only once. The CDR3 is 13 amino acids. V shed 5 bases and J 8 bases; nucleotides not matched to a gene: 3. Per the germline V gene, CDR1 is MGHDK and CDR2 is SYGVNS. The chain carries TRBV25-1 and TRBJ1-2, with 12 positions matching TRBD1. The source is a female donor in good health, enrolled as a control in a pregnancy study. The sample was CD8+ T cells from peripheral blood mononuclear cells, taken after pregnancy. CDR3 DNA sequence: TGTGCCAGCAGTCACGGGACAGGGGGCGGCTACACCTTC. It specifies CASSHGTGGGYTF.